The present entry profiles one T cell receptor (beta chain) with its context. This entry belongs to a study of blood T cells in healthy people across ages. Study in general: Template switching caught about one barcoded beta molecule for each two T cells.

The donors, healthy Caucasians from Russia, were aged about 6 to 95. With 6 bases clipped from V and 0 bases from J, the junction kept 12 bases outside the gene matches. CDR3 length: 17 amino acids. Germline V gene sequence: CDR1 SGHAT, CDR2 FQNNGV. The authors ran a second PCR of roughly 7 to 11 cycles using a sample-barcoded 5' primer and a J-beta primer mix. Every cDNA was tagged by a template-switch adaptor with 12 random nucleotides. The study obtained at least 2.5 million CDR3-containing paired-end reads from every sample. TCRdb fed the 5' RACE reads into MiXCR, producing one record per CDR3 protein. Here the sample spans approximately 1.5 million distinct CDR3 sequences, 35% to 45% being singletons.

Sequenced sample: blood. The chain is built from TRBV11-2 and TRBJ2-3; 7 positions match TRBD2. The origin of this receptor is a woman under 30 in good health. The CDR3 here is CASRRGRGFSSTDTQYF. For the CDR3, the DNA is TGTGCCAGCAGACGGGGGAGGGGATTTTCTAGCACAGATACGCAGTATTTT.